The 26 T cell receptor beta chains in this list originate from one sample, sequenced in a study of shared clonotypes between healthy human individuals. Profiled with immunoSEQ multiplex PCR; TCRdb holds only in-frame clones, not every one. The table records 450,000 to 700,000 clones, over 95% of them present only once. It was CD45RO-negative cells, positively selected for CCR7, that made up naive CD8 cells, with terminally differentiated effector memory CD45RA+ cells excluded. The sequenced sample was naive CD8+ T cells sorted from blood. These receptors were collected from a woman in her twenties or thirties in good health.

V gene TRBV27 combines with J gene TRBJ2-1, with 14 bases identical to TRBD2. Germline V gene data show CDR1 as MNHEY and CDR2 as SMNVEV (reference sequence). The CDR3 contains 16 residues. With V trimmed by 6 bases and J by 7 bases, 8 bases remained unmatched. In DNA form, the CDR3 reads TGTGCCAGCAGACCCGGGACTAGCGGGAGTCTAAATGAGCAGTTCTTC. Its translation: CASRPGTSGSLNEQFF.

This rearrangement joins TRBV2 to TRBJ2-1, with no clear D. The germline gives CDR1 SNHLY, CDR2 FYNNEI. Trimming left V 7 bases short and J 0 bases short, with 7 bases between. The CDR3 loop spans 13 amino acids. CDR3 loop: CASITVSYNEQFF. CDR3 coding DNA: TGTGCCAGCATCACGGTCTCCTACAATGAGCAGTTCTTC.

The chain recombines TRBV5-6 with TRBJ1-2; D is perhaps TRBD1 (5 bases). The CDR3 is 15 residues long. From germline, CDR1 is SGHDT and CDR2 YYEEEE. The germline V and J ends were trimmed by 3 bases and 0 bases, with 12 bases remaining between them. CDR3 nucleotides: TGTGCCAGCAGCTCGGGACCGACAGCTAACTATGGCTACACCTTC. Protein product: CASSSGPTANYGYTF.

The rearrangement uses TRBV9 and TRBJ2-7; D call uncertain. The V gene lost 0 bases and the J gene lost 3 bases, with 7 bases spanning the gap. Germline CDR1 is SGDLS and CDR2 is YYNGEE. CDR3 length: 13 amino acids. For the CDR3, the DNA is TGTGCCAGCAGCGTAGAGGTAGACTACGAGCAGTACTTC. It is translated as CASSVEVDYEQYF.

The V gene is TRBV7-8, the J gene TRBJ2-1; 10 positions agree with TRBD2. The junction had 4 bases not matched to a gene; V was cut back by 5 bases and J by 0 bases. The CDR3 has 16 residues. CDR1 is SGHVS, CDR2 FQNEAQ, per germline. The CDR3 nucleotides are TGTGCCAGCAGCGAATCTAGCGGGAGCTCCTACAATGAGCAGTTCTTC. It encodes CASSESSGSSYNEQFF. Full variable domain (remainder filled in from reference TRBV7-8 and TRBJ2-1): GAGVSQSPRYKVAKRGQDVALRCDPISGHVSLFWYQQALGQGPEFLTYFQNEAQLDKSGLPSDRFFAERPEGSVSTLKIQRTQQEDSAVYLCASSESSGSSYNEQFFGPGTRLTVL.

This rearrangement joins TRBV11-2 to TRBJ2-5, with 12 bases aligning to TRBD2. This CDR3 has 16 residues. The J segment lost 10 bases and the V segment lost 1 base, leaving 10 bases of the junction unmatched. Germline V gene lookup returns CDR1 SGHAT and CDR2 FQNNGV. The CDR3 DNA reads TGTGCCAGCAGCTTAGGGGGACTAGCGGGCCAGAGGATCCAGTACTTC. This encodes CASSLGGLAGQRIQYF.

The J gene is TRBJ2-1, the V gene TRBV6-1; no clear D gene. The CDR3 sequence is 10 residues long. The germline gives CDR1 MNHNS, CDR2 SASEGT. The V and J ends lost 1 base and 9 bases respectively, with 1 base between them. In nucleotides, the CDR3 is TGTGCCAGCAGTGAAGTTGAGCAGTTCTTC. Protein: CASSEVEQFF.

CDR3 DNA: TGTGCCAGCAGCTCCGTAAGGGGTAACGAGCAGTACTTC. It is translated as CASSSVRGNEQYF. The chain uses TRBV13 and TRBJ2-5; TRBD1 might be the D (5 bases). With the DNA end fitting TRBJ2-7 better, the J assignment may be wrong. This CDR3 is built from 13 residues. CDR1 is PRHDT and CDR2 is FYEKMQ in the germline V gene (reference sequence).

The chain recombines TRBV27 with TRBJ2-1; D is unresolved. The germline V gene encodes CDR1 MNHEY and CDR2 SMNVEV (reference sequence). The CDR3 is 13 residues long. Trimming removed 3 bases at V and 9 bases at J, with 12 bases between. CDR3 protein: CASSFARTLEQFF. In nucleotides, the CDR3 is TGTGCCAGCAGTTTCGCTCGGACCCTTGAGCAGTTCTTC.

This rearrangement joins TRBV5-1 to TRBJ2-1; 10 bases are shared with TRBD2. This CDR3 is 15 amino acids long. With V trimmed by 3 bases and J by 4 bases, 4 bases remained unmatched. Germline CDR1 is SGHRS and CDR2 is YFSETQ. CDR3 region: CASSSQTSGYNEQFF. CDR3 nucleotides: TGCGCCAGCAGCTCACAGACTAGCGGGTACAATGAGCAGTTCTTC.

The DNA for the CDR3 is TGTGCCTCCCAGCGGGAGGGCCTGGAGACCCAGTACTTC. It specifies CASQREGLETQYF. The V call is TRBV10-3, the J call TRBJ2-5; TRBD2 matches 10 bases. Germline CDR1 reads ENHRY; CDR2 reads SYGVKD. J lost 5 bases, V lost 11 bases, and 8 bases had no gene match. The CDR3 contains 13 residues.

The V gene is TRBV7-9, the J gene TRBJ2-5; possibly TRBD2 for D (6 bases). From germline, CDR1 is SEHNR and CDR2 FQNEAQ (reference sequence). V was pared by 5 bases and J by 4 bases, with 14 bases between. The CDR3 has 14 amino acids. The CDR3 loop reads CASSQDGRLETQYF. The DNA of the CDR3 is TGTGCCAGCAGCCAAGATGGGAGGTTAGAGACCCAGTACTTC.

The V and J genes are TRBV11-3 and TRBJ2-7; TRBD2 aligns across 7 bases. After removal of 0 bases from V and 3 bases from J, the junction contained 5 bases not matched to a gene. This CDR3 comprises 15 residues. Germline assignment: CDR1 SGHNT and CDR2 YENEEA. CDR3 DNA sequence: TGTGCCAGCAGCTTAGATTTGTCTAGCGGCTACGAGCAGTACTTC. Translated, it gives CASSLDLSSGYEQYF. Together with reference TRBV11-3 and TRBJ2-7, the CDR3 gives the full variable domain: EAGVVQSPRYKIIEKKQPVAFWCNPISGHNTLYWYLQNLGQGPELLIRYENEEAVDDSQLPKDRFSAERLKGVDSTLKIQPAELGDSAVYLCASSLDLSSGYEQYFGPGTRLTVT.

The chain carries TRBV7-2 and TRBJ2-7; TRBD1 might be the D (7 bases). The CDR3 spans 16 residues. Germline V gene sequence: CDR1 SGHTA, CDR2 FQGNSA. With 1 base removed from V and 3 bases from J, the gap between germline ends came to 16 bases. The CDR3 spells CASSLGRGLKGYEQYF. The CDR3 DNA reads TGTGCCAGCAGCTTAGGGAGGGGGCTAAAGGGCTACGAGCAGTACTTC.

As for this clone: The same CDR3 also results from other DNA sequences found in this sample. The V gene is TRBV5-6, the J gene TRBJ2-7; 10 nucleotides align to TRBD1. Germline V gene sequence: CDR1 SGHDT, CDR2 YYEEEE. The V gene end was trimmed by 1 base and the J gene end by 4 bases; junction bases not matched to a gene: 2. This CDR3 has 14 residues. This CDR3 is CASSLRDRGYEQYF. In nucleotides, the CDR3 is TGTGCCAGCAGCTTGAGGGACAGGGGATACGAGCAGTACTTC.

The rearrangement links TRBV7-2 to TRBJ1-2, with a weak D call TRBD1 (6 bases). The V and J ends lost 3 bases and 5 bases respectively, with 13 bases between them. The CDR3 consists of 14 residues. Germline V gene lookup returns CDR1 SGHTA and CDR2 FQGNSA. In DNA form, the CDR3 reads TGTGCCAGCAGCTTCACCACAGGGAAATATGGCTACACCTTC. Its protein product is CASSFTTGKYGYTF. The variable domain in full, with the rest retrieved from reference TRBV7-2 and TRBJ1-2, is GAGVSQSPSNKVTEKGKDVELRCDPISGHTALYWYRQSLGQGLEFLIYFQGNSAPDKSGLPSDRFSAERTGGSVSTLTIQRTQQEDSAVYLCASSFTTGKYGYTFGSGTRLTVV.

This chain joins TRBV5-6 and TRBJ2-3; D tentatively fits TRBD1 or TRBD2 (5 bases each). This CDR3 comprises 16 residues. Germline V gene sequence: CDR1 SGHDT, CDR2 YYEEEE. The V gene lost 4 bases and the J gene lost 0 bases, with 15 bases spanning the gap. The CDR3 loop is CASSQAGTLSTDTQYF. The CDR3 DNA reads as TGTGCCAGCAGCCAAGCCGGGACCCTTAGCACAGATACGCAGTATTTT.

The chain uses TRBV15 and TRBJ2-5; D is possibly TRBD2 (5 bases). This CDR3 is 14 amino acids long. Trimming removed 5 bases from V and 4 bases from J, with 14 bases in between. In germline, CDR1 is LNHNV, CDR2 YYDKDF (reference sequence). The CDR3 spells CATSHAGTPETQYF. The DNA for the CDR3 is TGTGCCACCAGCCACGCGGGCACCCCAGAGACCCAGTACTTC.

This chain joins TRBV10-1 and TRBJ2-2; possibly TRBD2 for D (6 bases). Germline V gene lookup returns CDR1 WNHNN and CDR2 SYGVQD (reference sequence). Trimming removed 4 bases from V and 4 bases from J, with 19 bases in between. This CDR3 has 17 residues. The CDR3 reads CASSGRRGTPSTGELFF. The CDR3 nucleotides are TGCGCCAGCAGTGGGCGCCGGGGGACCCCGAGCACCGGGGAGCTGTTTTTT.

CDR3 nucleotides: TGTGCCAGCAGCATCGGCTTACTGGGGAGGGCCGGGGAGCTGTTTTTT. Encoded protein: CASSIGLLGRAGELFF. The genes are TRBV7-9 and TRBJ2-2; TRBD2 matches 7 bases. The germline V gene encodes CDR1 SEHNR and CDR2 FQNEAQ (reference sequence). V lost 5 bases, J lost 6 bases, and 12 bases stayed unmatched. This CDR3 is built from 16 residues.

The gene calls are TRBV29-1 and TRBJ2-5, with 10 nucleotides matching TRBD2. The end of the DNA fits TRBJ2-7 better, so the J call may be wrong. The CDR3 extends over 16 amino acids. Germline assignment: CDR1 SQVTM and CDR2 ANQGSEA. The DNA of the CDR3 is TGCAGCGTTGAAGATCCCTCCACTAGCGGGACTGTCGAGCAGTACTTC. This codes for CSVEDPSTSGTVEQYF.

The CDR3 nucleotides are TGTGCCAGCAGCTGGGGACAGGGTAACACTGAAGCTTTCTTT. It yields the protein CASSWGQGNTEAFF. The chain has TRBV5-6 and TRBJ1-1, with 9 bases lining up with TRBD1. The CDR3 sequence is 14 residues long. The V gene's germline CDR1 is SGHDT and CDR2 YYEEEE. The junction had 2 bases not matched to a gene; V was cut back by 3 bases and J by 2 bases.

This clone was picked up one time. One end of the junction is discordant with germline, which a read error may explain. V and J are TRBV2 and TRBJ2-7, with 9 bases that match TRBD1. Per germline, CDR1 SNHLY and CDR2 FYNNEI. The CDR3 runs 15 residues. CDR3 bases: TGTGCCAGCAGAGAAGGACAGGGGACTTCCTACGAGCAGTACTTC. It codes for CASREGQGTSYEQYF. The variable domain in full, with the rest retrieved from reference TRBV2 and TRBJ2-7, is EPEVTQTPSHQVTQMGQEVILRCVPISNHLYFYWYRQILGQKVEFLVSFYNNEISEKSEIFDDQFSVERPDGSNFTLKIRSTKLEDSAMYFCASREGQGTSYEQYFGPGTRLTVT.

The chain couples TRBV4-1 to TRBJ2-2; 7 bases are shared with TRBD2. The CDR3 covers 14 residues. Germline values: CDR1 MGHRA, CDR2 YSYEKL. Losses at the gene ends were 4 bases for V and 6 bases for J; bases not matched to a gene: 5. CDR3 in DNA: TGCGCCAGCAGCCCTATTGGGGGGGCCGGGGAGCTGTTTTTT. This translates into CASSPIGGAGELFF.

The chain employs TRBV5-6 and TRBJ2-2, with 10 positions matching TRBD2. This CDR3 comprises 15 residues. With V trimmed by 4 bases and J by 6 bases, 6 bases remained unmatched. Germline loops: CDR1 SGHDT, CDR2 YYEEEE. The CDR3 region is CASSQGLARSGELFF. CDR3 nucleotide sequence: TGTGCCAGCAGCCAGGGACTAGCGCGGTCCGGGGAGCTGTTTTTT.

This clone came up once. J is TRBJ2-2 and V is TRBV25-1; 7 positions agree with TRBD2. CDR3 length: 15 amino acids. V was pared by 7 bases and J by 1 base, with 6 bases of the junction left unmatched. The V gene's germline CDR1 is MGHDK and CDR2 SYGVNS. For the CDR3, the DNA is TGTGCCAGCACAACGATAGCGGGGAACACCGGGGAGCTGTTTTTT. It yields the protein CASTTIAGNTGELFF.